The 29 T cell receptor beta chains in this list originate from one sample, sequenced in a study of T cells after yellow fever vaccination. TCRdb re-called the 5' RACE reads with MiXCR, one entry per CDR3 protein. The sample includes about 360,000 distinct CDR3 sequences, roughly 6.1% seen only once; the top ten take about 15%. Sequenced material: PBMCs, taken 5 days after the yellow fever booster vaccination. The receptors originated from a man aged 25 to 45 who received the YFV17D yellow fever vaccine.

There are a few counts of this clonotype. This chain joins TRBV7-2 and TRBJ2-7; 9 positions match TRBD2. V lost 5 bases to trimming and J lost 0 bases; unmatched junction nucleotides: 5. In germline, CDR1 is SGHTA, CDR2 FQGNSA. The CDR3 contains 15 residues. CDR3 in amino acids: CASSRIAGVSYEQYF. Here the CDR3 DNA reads TGTGCCAGCAGCCGGATAGCGGGAGTCTCCTACGAGCAGTACTTC.

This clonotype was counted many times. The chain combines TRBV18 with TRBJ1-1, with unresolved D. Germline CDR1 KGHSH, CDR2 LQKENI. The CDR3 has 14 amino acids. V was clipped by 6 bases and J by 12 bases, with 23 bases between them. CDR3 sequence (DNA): TGTGCCAGCTCGCCCCAATCTGCGGGCCTTGAGTCTTTCTTT. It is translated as CASSPQSAGLESFF.

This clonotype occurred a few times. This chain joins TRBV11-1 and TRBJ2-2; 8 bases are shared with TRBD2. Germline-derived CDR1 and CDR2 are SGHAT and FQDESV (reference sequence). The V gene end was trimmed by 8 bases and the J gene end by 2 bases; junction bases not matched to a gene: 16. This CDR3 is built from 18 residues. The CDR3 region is CASSIPTSGGINTGELFF. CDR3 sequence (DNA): TGTGCCAGCTCCATTCCCACGTCGGGAGGGATAAACACCGGGGAGCTGTTTTTT.

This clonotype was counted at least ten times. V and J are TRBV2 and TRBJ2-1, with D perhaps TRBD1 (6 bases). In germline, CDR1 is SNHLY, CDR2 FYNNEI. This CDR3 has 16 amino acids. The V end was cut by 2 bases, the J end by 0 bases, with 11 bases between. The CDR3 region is CASSESGVPSYNEQFF. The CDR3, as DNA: TGTGCCAGCAGTGAATCAGGGGTGCCCTCCTACAATGAGCAGTTCTTC. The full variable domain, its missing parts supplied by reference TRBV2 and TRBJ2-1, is EPEVTQTPSHQVTQMGQEVILRCVPISNHLYFYWYRQILGQKVEFLVSFYNNEISEKSEIFDDQFSVERPDGSNFTLKIRSTKLEDSAMYFCASSESGVPSYNEQFFGPGTRLTVL.

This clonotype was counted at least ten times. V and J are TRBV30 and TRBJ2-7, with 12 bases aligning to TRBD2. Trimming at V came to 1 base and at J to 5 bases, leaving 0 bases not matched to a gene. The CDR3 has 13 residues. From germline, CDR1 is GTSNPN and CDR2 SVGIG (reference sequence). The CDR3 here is CAWSGLAGDEQYF. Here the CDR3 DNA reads TGTGCCTGGAGTGGACTAGCGGGAGACGAGCAGTACTTC. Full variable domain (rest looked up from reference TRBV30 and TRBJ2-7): SQTIHQWPATLVQPVGSPLSLECTVEGTSNPNLYWYRQAAGRGLQLLFYSVGIGQISSEVPQNLSASRPQDRQFILSSKKLLLSDSGFYLCAWSGLAGDEQYFGPGTRLTVT.

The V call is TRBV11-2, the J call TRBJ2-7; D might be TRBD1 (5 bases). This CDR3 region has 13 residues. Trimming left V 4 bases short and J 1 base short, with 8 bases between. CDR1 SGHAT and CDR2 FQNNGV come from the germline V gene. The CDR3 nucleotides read TGTGCCAGCAGCTCGGACACGTCCTACGAGCAGTACTTC. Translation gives CASSSDTSYEQYF.

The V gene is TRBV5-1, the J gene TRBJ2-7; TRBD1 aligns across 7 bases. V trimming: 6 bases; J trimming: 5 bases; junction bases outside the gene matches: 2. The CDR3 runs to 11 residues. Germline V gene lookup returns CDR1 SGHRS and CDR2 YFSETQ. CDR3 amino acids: CASKGADEQYF. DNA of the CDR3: TGCGCCAGCAAGGGGGCCGACGAGCAGTACTTC.

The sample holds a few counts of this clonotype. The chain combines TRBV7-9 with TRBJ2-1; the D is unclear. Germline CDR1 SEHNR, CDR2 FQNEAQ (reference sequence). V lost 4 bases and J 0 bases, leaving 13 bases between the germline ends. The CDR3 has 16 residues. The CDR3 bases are TGTGCCAGCAGCTCTCGGGCTCTACGCTCCTACAATGAGCAGTTCTTC. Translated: CASSSRALRSYNEQFF.

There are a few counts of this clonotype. CDR3 amino acids: CASSQVSGTSGSAQYF. The CDR3 coding sequence is TGTGCCAGCAGCCAAGTATCCGGGACTAGCGGGAGTGCGCAGTATTTT. This chain links TRBV14 with TRBJ2-3, with 14 nucleotides matching TRBD2. The CDR3 is 16 amino acids. From germline, CDR1 is SGHDN and CDR2 FVKESK. Trimming at V came to 1 base and at J to 10 bases, leaving 7 bases not matched to a gene.

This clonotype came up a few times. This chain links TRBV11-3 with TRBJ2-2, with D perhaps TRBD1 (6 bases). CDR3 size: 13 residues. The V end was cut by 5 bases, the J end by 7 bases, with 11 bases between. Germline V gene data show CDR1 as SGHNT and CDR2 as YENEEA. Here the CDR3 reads CASSKRGFGELFF. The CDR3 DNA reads TGTGCCAGCAGCAAGAGGGGGTTCGGGGAGCTGTTTTTT.

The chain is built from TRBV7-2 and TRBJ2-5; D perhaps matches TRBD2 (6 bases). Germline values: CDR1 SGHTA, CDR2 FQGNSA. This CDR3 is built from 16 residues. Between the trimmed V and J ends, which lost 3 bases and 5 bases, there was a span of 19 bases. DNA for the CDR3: TGTGCCAGCAGCTTGACCGCGGGGATTCTATATGAGACCCAGTACTTC. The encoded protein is CASSLTAGILYETQYF.

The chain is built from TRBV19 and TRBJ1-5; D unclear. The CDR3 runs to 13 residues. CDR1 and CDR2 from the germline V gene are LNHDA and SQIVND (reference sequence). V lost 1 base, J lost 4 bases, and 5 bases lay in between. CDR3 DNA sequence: TGTGCCAGTAGTATAGTAGGGAATCAGCCCCAGCATTTT. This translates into CASSIVGNQPQHF.

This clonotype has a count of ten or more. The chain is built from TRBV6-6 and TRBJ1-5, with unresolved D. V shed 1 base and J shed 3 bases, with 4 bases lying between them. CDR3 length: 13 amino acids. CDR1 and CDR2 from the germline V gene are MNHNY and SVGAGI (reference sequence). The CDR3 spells CASSYWVNQPQHF. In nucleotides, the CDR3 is TGTGCCAGCAGTTACTGGGTCAATCAGCCCCAGCATTTT.

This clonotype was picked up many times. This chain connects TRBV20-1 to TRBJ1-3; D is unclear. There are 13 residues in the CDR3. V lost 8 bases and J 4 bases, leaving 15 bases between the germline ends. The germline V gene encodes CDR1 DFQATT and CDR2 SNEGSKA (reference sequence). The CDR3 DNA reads TGCAGTATCCGAGGGCCGTGGGGAAACACCATATATTTT. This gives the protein CSIRGPWGNTIYF.

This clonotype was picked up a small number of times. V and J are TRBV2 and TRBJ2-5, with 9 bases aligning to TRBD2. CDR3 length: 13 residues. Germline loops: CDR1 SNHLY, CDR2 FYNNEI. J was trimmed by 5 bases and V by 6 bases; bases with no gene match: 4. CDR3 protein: CASRGTSLETQYF. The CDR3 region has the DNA TGTGCCAGCAGAGGGACTAGCCTCGAGACCCAGTACTTC.

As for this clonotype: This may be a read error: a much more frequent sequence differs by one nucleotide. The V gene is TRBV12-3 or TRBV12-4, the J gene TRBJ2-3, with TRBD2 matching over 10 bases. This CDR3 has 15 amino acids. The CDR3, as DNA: TGTGCCAGCAGTTTACTAGCGGGGGTCACAGGTACGCAGTATTTT. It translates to CASSLLAGVTGTQYF.

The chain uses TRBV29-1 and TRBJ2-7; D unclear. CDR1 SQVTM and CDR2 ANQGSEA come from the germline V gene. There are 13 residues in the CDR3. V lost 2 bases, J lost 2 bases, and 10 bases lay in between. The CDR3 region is CSVESSPPYEQYF. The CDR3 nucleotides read TGCAGCGTTGAATCCTCCCCTCCCTACGAGCAGTACTTC.

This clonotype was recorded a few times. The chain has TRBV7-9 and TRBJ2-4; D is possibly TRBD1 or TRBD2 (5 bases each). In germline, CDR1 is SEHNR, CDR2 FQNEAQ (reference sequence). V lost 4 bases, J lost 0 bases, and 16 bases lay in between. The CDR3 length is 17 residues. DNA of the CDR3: TGTGCCAGCAGCTACCAAGGGACGGATCTAGCCAAAAACATTCAGTACTTC. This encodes CASSYQGTDLAKNIQYF. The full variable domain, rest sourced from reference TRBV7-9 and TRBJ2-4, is DTGVSQNPRHKITKRGQNVTFRCDPISEHNRLYWYRQTLGQGPEFLTYFQNEAQLEKSRLLSDRFSAERPKGSFSTLEIQRTEQGDSAMYLCASSYQGTDLAKNIQYFGAGTRLSVL.

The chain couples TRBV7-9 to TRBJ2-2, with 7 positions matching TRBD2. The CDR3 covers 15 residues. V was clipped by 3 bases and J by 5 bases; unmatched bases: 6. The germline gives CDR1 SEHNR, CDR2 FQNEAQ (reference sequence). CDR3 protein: CASSFRGAGTGELFF. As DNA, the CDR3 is TGTGCCAGCAGCTTCCGCGGAGCGGGGACCGGGGAGCTGTTTTTT.

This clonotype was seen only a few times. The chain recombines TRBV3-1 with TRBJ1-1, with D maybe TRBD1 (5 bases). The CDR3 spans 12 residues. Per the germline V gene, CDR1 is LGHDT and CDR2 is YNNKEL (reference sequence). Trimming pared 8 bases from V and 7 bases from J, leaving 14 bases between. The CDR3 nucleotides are TGTGCCAGCGGCGGGGGAGAGGATGAAGCTTTCTTT. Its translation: CASGGGEDEAFF.

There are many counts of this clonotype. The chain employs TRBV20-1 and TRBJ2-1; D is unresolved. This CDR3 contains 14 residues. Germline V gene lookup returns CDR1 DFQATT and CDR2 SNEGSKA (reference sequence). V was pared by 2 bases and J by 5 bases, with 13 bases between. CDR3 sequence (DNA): TGCAGTGCTAGACCACAAATACTACACAATGAGCAGTTCTTC. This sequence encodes CSARPQILHNEQFF.

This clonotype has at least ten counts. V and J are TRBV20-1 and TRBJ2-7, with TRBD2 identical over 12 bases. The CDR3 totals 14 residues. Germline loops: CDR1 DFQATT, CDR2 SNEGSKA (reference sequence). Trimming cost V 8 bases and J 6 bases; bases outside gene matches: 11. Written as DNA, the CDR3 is TGCAGTCCCCGAGCTAGCGGGAGGGGGGCCGAGCAGTACTTC. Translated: CSPRASGRGAEQYF.

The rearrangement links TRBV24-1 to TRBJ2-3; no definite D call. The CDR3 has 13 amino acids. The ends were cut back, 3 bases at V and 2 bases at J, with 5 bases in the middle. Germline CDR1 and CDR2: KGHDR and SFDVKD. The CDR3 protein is CATSDPNTDTQYF. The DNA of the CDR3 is TGTGCCACCAGTGATCCGAACACAGATACGCAGTATTTT.

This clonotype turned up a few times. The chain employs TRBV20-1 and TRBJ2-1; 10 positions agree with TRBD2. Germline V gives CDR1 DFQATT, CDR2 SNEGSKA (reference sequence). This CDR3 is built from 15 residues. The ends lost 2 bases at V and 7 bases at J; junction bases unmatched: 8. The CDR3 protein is CSARPSGRAINEQFF. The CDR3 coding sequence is TGCAGTGCTAGACCGAGCGGGAGGGCCATTAATGAGCAGTTCTTC.

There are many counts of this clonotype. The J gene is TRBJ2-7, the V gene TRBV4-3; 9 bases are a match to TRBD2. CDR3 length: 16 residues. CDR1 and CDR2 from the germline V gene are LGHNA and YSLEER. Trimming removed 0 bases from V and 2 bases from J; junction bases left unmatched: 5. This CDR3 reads CASSQDLGGGAYEQYF. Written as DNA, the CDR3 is TGCGCCAGCAGCCAAGATTTAGGCGGGGGGGCCTACGAGCAGTACTTC.

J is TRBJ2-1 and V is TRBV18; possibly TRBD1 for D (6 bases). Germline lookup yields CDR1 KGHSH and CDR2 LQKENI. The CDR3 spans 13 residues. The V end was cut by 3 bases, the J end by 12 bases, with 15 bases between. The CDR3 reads CASSPNPGTWQFF. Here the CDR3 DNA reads TGTGCCAGCTCACCCAACCCCGGGACATGGCAGTTCTTC.

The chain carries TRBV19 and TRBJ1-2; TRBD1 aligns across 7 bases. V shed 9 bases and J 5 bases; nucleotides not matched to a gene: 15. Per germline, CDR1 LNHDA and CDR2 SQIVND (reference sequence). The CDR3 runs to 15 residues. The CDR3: CASRDSPLTAYGYTF. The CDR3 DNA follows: TGTGCCAGCCGGGACAGCCCACTGACTGCTTATGGCTACACCTTC.

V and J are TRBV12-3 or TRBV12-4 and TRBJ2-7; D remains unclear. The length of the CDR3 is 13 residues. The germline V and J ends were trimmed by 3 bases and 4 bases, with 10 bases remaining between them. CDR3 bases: TGTGCCAGCAGTTTTGAGGCTAGATACGAGCAGTACTTC. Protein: CASSFEARYEQYF.

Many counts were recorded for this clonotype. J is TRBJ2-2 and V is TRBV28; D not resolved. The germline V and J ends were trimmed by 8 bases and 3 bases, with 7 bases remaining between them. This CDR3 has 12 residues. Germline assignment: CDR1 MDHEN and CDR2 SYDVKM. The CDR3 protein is CASLGYTGELFF. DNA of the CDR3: TGTGCCAGCCTTGGGTACACCGGGGAGCTGTTTTTT.